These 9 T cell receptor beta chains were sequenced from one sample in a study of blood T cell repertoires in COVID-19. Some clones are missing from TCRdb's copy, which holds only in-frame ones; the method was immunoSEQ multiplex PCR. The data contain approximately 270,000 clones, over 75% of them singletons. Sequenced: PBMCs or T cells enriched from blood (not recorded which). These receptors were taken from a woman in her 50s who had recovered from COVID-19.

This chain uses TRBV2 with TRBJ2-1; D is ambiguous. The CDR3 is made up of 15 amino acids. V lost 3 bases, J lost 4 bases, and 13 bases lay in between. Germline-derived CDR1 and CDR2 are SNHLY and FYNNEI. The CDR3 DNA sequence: TGTGCCAGCAGTGAGGTTGGCGGAATATACAATGAGCAGTTCTTC. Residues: CASSEVGGIYNEQFF.

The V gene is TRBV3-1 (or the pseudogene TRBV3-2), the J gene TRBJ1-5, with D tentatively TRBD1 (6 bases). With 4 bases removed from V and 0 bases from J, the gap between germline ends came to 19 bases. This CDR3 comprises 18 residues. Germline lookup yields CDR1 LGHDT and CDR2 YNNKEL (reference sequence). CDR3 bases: TGTGCCAGCAGCCCCATGATAGGGAGGGGGGTTAGCAATCAGCCCCAGCATTTT. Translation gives CASSPMIGRGVSNQPQHF.

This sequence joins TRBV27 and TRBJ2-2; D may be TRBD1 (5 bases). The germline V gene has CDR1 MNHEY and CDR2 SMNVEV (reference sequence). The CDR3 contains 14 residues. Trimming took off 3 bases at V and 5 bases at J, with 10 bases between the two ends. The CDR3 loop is CASSFSGNTGELFF. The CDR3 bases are TGTGCCAGCAGTTTTTCAGGGAATACCGGGGAGCTGTTTTTT.

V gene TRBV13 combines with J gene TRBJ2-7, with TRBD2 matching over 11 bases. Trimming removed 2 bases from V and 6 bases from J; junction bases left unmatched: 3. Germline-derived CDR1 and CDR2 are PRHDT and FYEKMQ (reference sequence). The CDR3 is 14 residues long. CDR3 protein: CASSLTSGSREQYF. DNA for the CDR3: TGTGCCAGCAGCTTAACTAGCGGGAGTCGCGAGCAGTACTTC.

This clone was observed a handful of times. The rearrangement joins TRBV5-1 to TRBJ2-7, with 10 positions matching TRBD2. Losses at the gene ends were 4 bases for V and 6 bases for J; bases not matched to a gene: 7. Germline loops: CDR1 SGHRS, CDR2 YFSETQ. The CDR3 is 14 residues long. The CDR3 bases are TGCGCCAGCAGCGGGGGACTAGCGTCTGGCGAGCAGTACTTC. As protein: CASSGGLASGEQYF.

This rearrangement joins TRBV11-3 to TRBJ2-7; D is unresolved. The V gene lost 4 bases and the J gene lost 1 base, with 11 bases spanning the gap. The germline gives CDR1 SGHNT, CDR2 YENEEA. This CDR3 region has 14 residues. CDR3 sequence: CASSSGPASYEQYF. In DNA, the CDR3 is TGTGCCAGCAGCTCAGGTCCCGCTTCCTACGAGCAGTACTTC.

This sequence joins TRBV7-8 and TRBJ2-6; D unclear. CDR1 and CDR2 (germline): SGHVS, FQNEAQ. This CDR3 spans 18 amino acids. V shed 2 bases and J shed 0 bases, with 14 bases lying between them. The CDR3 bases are TGTGCCAGCAGCTTAAGAATTGACTTAAGCTCTGGGGCCAACGTCCTGACTTTC. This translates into CASSLRIDLSSGANVLTF.

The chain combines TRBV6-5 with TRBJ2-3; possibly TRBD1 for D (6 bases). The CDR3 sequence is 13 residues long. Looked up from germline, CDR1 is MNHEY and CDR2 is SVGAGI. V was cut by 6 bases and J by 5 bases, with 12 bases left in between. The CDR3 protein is CASSLYREDTQYF. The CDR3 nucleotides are TGTGCCAGCAGCCTGTACAGGGAAGATACGCAGTATTTT.

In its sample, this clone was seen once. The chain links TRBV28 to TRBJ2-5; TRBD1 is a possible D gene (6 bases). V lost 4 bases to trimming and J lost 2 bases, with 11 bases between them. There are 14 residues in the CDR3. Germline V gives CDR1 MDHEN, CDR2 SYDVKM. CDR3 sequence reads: CASSSLGQQETQYF. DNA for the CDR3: TGTGCCAGCAGTTCATTAGGACAGCAAGAGACCCAGTACTTC. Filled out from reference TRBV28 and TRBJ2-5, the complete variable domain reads DVKVTQSSRYLVKRTGEKVFLECVQDMDHENMFWYRQDPGLGLRLIYFSYDVKMKEKGDIPEGYSVSREKKERFSLILESASTNQTSMYLCASSSLGQQETQYFGPGTRLLVL.